What follows is one TCR beta chain and its context. What it recognizes is unknown. The data stem from a study of T cell responses to AZD1222 COVID-19 vaccine. Overall study results and limits: The study reported that nearly half of spike-specific TCRs target unmutated variant regions. Baseline serology detected seropositivity in only six or seven AZD1222 recipients. CD4 TCRs associated with vaccination spanned spike, dominating at 160-218 and 743-854. Possibly, clonal diversity was underestimated; donors were largely white British and included more females.

The length of the CDR3 is 11 residues. V gave up 5 bases and J gave up 6 bases, with 8 bases separating them. Germline lookup yields CDR1 LNHDA and CDR2 SQIVND (reference sequence). TCRdb keeps only in-frame clones here, not all; method: immunoSEQ multiplex PCR. The table has some 95,000 clones, approximately 86% seen once. This specimen consisted of peripheral blood, obtained on day 0 of AZD1222 vaccination. The chain couples TRBV19 to TRBJ2-7; TRBD1 or TRBD2 may be the D gene (5 bases each). This clonotype originated in an adult in good health. The CDR3 protein is CASSARGEQYF. The CDR3 DNA follows: TGTGCCAGTAGTGCGAGGGGCGAGCAGTACTTC.